By share, the clone carrying this T cell receptor (beta chain) counts as large. The source of the sample is a study of tumor T cells in aggressive B-cell lymphoma. V was clipped by 10 bases and J by 4 bases, with 17 bases between them. The V gene's germline CDR1 is SEHNR and CDR2 FQNEAQ (reference sequence). The CDR3 covers 13 residues. The assay was immunoSEQ multiplex PCR, and TCRdb's table has in-frame clones only and misses some. In the table there are fewer than 7,000 clones, about 73% of which are singletons. The sequenced sample consisted of tumor tissue. The source is an adult with diffuse large B cell lymphoma. This chain uses TRBV7-9 with TRBJ2-7; D possibly corresponds to TRBD2 (6 bases). The CDR3 nucleotides read TGTGCCATCCCGGGACTCTCTGATTACGAGCAGTACTTC. Protein product: CAIPGLSDYEQYF.